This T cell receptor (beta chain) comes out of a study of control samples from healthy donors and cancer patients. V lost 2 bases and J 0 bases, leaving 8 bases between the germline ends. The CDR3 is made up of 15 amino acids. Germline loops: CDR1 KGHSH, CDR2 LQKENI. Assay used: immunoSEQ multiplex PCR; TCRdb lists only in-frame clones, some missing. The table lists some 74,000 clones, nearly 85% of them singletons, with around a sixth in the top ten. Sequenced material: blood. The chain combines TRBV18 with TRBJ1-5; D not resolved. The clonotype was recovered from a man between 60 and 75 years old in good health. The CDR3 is CASSPNSNSNQPQHF. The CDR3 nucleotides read TGTGCCAGCTCACCAAACAGCAATAGCAATCAGCCCCAGCATTTT.